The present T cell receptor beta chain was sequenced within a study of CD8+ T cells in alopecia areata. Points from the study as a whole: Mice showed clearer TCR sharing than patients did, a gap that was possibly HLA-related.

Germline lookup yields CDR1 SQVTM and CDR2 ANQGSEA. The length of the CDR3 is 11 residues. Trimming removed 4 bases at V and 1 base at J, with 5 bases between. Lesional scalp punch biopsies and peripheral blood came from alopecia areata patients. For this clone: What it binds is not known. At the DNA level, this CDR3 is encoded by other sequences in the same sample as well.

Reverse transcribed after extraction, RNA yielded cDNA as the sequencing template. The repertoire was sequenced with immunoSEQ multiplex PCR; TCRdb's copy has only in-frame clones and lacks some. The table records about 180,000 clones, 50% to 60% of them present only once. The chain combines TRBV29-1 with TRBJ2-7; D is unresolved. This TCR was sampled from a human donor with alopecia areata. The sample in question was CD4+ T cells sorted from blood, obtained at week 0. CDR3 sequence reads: CSVVWSYEQYF. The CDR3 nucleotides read TGCAGCGTTGTGTGGTCCTACGAGCAGTACTTC.